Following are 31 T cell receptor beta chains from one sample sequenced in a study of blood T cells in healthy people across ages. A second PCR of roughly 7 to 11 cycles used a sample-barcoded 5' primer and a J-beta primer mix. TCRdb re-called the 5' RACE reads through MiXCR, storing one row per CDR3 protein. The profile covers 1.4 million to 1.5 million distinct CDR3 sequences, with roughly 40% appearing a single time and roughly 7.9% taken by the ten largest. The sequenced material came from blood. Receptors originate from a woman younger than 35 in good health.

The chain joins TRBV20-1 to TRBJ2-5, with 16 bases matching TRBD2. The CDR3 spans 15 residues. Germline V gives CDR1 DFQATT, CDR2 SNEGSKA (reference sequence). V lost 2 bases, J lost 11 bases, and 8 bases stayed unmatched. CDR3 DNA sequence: TGCAGTGCTAGAAAGGGACTAGCGGGAGGGGGGGAGCAGTACTTC. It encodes CSARKGLAGGGEQYF.

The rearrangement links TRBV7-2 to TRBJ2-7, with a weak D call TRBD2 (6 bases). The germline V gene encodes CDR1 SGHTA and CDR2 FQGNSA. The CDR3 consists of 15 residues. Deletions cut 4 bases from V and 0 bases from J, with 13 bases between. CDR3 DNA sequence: TGTGCCAGCAGCTCTTTAGCGGAGGGCTCCTACGAGCAGTACTTC. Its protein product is CASSSLAEGSYEQYF.

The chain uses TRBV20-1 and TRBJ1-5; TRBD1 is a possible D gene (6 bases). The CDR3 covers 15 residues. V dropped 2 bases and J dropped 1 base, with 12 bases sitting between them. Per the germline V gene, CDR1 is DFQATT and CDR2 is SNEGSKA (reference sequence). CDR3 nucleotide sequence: TGCAGTGCTAGAAGGTCAGGGGCGAGCAATCAGCCCCAGCATTTT. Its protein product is CSARRSGASNQPQHF.

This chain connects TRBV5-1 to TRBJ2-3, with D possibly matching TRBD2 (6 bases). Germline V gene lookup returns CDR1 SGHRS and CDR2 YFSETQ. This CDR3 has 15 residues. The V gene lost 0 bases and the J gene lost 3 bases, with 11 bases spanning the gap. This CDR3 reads CASSLDGGRTDTQYF. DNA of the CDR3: TGCGCCAGCAGCTTGGACGGGGGAAGGACAGATACGCAGTATTTT.

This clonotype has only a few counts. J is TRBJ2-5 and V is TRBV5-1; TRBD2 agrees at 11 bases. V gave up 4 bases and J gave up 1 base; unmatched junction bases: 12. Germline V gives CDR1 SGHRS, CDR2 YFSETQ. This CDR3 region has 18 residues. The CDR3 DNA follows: TGCGCCAGCAGCCCTCGATCTTTAGCGGGGGGGCCCCAAGAGACCCAGTACTTC. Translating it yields CASSPRSLAGGPQETQYF. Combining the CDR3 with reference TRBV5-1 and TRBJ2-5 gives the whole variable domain KAGVTQTPRYLIKTRGQQVTLSCSPISGHRSVSWYQQTPGQGLQFLFEYFSETQRNKGNFPGRFSGRQFSNSRSEMNVSTLELGDSALYLCASSPRSLAGGPQETQYFGPGTRLLVL.

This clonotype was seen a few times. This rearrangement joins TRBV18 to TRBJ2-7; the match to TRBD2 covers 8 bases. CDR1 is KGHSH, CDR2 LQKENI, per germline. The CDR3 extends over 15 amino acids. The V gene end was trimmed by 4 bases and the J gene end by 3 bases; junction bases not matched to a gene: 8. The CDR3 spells CASSQGSGRGYEQYF. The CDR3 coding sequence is TGTGCCAGCTCACAGGGAAGCGGGAGAGGCTACGAGCAGTACTTC.

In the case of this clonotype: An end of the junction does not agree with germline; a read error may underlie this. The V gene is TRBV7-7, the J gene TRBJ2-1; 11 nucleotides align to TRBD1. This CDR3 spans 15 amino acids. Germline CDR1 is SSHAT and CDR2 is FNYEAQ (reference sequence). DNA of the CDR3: TGTGCTAGCAGCCTGGACAGGGGGCAGATGAATGAGCAGTTCTTC. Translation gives CASSLDRGQMNEQFF. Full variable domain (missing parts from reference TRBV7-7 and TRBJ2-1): GAGVSQSPRYKVTKRGQDVTLRCDPISSHATLYWYQQALGQGPEFLTYFNYEAQPDKSGLPSDRFSAERPEGSISTLTIQRTEQRDSAMYRCASSLDRGQMNEQFFGPGTRLTVL.

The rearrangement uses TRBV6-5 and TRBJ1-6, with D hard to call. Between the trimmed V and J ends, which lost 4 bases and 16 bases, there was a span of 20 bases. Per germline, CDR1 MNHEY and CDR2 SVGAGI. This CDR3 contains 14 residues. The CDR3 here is CASSLATNLEGLHF. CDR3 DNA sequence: TGTGCCAGCAGTTTGGCAACCAACCTAGAGGGTCTCCACTTT.

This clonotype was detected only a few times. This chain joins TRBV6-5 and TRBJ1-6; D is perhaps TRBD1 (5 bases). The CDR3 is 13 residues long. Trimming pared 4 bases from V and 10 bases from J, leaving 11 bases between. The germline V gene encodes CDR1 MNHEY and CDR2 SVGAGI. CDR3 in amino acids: CASSSGGSSPLHF. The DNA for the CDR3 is TGTGCCAGCAGTTCTGGGGGTAGCTCACCCCTCCACTTT.

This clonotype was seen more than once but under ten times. The CDR3 region is CSGDKSLYQETQYF. CDR3 nucleotide sequence: TGCAGTGGGGACAAATCGTTATACCAAGAGACCCAGTACTTC. The chain has TRBV20-1 and TRBJ2-5, with a tentative D call TRBD1 (6 bases). CDR3 length: 14 amino acids. The V and J ends lost 7 bases and 0 bases respectively, with 15 bases between them. Germline V CDR1 and CDR2: DFQATT, SNEGSKA (reference sequence).

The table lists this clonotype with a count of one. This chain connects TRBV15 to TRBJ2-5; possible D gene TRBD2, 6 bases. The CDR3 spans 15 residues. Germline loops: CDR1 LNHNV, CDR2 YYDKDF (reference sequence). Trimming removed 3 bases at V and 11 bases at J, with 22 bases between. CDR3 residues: CATSSFTGGGREQYF. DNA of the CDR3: TGTGCCACCAGCAGCTTTACGGGTGGGGGACGGGAGCAGTACTTC.

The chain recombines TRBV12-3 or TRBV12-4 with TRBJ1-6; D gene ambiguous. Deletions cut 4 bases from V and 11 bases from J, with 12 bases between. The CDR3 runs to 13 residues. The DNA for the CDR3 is TGTGCCAGCAGTTGGTCTAACGGGCCACCCCTCCACTTT. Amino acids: CASSWSNGPPLHF.

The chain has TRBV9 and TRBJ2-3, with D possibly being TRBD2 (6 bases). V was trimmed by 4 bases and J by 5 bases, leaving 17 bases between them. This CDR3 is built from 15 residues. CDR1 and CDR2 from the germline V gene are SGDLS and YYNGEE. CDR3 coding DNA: TGTGCCAGCAGCCCCGGGGACTTTTCCGGAGATACGCAGTATTTT. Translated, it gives CASSPGDFSGDTQYF.

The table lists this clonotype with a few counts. CDR3 region: CSARDIASSYNEQFF. In DNA form, the CDR3 reads TGCAGTGCTAGAGATATAGCGAGCTCCTACAATGAGCAGTTCTTC. This chain connects TRBV20-1 to TRBJ2-1, with D possibly TRBD2 on 5 matching bases. CDR3 length: 15 amino acids. The V gene's germline CDR1 is DFQATT and CDR2 SNEGSKA (reference sequence). Trimming stripped 0 bases from V and 0 bases from J, with 9 bases between.

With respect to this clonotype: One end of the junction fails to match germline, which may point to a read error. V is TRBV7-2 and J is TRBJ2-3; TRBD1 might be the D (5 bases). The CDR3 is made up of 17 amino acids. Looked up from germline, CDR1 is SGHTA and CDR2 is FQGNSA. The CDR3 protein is CASSLGGPIGHTDTRYF. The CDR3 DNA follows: TGTGCCAGCAGCTTAGGTGGCCCGATTGGACACACAGATACGCGGTATTTT.

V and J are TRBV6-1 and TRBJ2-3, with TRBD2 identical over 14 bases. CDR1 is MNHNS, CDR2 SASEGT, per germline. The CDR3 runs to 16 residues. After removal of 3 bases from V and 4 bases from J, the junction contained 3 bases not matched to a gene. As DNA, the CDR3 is TGTGCCAGCAGTGAGAGACTAGCGGGAGGGCCAGATACGCAGTATTTT. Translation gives CASSERLAGGPDTQYF.

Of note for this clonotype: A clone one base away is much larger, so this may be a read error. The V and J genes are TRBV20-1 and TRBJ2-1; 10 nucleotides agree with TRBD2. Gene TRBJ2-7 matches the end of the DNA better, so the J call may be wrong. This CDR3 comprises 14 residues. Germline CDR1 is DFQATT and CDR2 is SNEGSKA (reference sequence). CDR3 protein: CSAHLAGDDNEQYF. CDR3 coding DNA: TGCAGTGCTCACCTAGCGGGAGACGACAATGAGCAGTACTTC.

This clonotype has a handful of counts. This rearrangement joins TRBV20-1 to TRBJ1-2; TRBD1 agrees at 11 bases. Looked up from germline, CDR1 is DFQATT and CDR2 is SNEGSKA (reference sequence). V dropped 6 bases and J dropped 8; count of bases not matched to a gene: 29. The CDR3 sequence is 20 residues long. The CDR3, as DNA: TGCAGTGCCACGAGCGGGACAGGGGGAATTTACGACGACTCCTGGAGAGGCTACACCTTC. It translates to CSATSGTGGIYDDSWRGYTF.

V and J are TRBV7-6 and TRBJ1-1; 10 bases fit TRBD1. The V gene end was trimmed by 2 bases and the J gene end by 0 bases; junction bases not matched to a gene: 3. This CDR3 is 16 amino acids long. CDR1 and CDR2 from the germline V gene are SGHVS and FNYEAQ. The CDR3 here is CASSLRTGGLNTEAFF. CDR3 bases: TGTGCCAGCAGCTTACGGACAGGGGGGCTGAACACTGAAGCTTTCTTT.

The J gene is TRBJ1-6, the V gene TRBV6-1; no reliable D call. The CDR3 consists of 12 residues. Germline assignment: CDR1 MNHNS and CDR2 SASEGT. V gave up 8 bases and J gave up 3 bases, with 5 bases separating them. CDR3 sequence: CASVGYNSPLHF. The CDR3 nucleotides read TGTGCCAGCGTCGGCTATAATTCACCCCTCCACTTT.

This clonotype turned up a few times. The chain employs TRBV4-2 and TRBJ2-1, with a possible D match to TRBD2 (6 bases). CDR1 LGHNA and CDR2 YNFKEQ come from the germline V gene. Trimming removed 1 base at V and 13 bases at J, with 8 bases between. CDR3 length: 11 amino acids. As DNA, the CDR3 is TGTGCCAGCAGCCAAGGGCGGGGTCAGTTCTTC. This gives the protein CASSQGRGQFF.

The CDR3 spells CASSLFGRGIYNSPLHF. CDR3 in DNA: TGTGCCAGCAGTTTATTTGGCAGGGGGATCTATAATTCACCCCTCCACTTT. This chain connects TRBV27 to TRBJ1-6, with 7 bases aligning to TRBD1. The V segment lost 1 base and the J segment 3 bases; nucleotides outside the gene matches: 6. This CDR3 is built from 17 residues. Germline loops: CDR1 MNHEY, CDR2 SMNVEV (reference sequence).

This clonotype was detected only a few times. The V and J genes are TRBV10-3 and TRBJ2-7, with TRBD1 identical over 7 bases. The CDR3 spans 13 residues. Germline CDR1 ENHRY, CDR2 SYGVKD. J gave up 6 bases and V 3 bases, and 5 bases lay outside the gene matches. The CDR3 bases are TGTGCCATCAGTGATCAACAGGGGAGCGAGCAGTACTTC. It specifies CAISDQQGSEQYF.

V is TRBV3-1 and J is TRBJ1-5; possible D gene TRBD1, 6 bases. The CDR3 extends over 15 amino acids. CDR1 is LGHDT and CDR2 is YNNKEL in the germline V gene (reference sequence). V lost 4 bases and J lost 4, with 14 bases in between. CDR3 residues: CASSRRQDLNQPQHF. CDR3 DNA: TGTGCCAGCAGCCGCAGACAGGACCTAAATCAGCCCCAGCATTTT.

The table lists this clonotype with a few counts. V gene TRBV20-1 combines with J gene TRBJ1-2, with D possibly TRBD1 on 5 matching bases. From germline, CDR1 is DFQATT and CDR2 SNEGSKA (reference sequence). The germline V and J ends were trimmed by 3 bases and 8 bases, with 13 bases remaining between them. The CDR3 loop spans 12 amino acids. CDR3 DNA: TGCAGTGCTAGCGACGGGGGACGGGGCTACACCTTC. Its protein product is CSASDGGRGYTF.

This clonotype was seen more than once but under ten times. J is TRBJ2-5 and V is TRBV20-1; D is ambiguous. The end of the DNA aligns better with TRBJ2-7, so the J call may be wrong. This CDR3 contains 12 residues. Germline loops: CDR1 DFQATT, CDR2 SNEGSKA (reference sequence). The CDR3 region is CSALLAPYEQYF. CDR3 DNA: TGCAGTGCCCTTCTCGCACCTTACGAGCAGTACTTC.

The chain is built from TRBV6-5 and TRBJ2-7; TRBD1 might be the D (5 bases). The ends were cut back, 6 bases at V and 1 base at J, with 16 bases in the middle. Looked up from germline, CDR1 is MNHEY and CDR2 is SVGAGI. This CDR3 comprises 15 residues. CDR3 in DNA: TGTGCCAGCAGGTCCGACAGATTAGTTTCCTACGAGCAGTACTTC. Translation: CASRSDRLVSYEQYF.

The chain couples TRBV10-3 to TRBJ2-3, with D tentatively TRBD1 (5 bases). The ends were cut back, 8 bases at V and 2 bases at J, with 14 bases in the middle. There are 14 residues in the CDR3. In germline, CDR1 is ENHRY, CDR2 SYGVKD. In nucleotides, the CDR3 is TGTGCCATCTCTGAAGACAGCTCCACAGATACGCAGTATTTT. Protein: CAISEDSSTDTQYF.

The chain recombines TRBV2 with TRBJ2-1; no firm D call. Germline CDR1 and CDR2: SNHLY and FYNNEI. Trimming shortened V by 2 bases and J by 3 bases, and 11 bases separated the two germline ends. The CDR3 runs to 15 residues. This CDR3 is CASSESGNYYNEQFF. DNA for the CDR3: TGTGCCAGCAGTGAATCTGGAAACTACTACAATGAGCAGTTCTTC.

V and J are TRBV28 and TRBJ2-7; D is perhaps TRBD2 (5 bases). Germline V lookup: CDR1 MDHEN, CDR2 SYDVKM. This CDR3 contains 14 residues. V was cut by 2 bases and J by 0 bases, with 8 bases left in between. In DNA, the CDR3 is TGTGCCAGCAGTTTAGAGGGTTTCTCCTACGAGCAGTACTTC. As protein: CASSLEGFSYEQYF.

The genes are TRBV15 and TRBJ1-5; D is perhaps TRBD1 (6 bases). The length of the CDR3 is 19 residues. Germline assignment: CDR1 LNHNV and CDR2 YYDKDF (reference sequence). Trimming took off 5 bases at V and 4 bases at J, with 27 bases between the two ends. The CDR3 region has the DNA TGTGCCACCAGCCGCTCCGGGACACCCAGGCTGGATGTGAATCAGCCCCAGCATTTT. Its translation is CATSRSGTPRLDVNQPQHF.